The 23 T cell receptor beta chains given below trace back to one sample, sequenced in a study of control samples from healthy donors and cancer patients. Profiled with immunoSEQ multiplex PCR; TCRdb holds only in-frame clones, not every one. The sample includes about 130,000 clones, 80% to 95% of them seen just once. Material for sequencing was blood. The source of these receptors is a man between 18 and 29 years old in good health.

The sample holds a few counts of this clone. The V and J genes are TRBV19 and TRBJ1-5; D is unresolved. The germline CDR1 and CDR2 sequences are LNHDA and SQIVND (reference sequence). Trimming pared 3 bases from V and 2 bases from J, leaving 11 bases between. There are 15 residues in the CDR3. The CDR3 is CASSIAQTGNQPQHF. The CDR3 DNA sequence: TGTGCCAGTAGTATCGCGCAAACTGGCAATCAGCCCCAGCATTTT.

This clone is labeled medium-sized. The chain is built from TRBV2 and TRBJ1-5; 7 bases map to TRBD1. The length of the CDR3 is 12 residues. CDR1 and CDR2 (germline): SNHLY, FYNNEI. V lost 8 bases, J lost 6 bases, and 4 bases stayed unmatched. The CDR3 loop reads CASQGGGQPQHF. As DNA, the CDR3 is TGTGCCAGCCAGGGGGGCGGTCAGCCCCAGCATTTT. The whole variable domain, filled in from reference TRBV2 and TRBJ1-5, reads EPEVTQTPSHQVTQMGQEVILRCVPISNHLYFYWYRQILGQKVEFLVSFYNNEISEKSEIFDDQFSVERPDGSNFTLKIRSTKLEDSAMYFCASQGGGQPQHFGDGTRLSIL.

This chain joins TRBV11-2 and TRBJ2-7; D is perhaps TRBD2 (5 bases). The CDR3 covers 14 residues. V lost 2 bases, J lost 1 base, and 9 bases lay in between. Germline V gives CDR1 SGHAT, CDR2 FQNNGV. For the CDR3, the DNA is TGTGCCAGCAGCTTAAGCAGGACTTCCTACGAGCAGTACTTC. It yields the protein CASSLSRTSYEQYF.

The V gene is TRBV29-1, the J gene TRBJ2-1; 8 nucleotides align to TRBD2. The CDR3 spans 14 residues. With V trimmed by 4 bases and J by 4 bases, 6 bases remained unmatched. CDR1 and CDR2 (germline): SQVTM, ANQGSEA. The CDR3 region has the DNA TGCAGCGTTGGTGGCGGGGGGTCGTACAATGAGCAGTTCTTC. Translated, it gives CSVGGGGSYNEQFF.

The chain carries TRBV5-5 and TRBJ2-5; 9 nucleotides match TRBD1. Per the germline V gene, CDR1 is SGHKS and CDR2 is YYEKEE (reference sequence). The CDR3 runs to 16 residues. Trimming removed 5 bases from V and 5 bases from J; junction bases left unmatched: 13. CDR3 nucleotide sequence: TGTGCCAGCAGGCTACCGGGACAGGGTGTTTTGGAGACCCAGTACTTC. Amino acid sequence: CASRLPGQGVLETQYF.

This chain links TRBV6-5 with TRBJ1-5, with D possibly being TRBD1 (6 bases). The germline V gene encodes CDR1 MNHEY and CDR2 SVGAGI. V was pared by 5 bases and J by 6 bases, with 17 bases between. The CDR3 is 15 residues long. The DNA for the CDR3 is TGTGCCAGCAGTCGGGAGGCGGGGGCAAGTCAGCCCCAGCATTTT. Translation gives CASSREAGASQPQHF.

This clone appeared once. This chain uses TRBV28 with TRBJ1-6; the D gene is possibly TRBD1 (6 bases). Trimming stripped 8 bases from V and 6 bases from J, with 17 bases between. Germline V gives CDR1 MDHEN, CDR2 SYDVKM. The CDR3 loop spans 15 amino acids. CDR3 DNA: TGTGCCAGCCTTCCCCCGACAGGCTTTAATTCACCCCTCCACTTT. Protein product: CASLPPTGFNSPLHF.

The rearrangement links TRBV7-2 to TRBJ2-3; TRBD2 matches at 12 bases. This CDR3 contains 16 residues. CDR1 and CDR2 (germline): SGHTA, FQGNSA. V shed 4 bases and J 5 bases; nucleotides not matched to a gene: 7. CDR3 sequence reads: CASSSTPGLAGDTQYF. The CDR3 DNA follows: TGTGCCAGCAGCTCTACGCCGGGACTAGCGGGAGATACGCAGTATTTT.

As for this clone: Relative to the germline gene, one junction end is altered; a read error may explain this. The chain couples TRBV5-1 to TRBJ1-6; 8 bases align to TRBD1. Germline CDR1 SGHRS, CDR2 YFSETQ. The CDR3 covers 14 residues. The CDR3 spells CASSLGQENSPLHF. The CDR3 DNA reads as TGCGCCAGCAGTTTGGGACAGGAGAATTCACCCCTCCACTTT.

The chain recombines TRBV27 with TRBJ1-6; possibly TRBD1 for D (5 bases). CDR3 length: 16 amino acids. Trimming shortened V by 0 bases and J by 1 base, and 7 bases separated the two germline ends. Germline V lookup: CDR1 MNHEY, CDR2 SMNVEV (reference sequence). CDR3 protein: CASSLSGDSYNSPLHF. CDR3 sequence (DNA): TGTGCCAGCAGTTTATCGGGGGATTCCTATAATTCACCCCTCCACTTT.

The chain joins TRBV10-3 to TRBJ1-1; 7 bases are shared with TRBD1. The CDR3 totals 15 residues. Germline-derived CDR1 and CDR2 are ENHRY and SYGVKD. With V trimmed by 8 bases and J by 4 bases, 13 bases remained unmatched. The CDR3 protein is CAIGPGTVIGTEAFF. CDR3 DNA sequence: TGTGCCATCGGACCCGGGACAGTAATAGGCACTGAAGCTTTCTTT.

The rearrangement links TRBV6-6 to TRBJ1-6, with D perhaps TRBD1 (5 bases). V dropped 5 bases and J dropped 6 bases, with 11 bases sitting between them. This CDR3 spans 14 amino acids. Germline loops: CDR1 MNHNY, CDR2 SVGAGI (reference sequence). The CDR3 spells CASSPGTINSPLHF. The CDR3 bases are TGTGCCAGCAGTCCCGGGACGATTAATTCACCCCTCCACTTT.

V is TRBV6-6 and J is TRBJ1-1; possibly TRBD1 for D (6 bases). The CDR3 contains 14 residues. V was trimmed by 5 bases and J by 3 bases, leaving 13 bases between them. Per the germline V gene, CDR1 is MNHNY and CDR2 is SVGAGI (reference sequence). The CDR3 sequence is CASSKQGRDTEAFF. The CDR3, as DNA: TGTGCCAGCAGTAAACAGGGTAGGGACACTGAAGCTTTCTTT.

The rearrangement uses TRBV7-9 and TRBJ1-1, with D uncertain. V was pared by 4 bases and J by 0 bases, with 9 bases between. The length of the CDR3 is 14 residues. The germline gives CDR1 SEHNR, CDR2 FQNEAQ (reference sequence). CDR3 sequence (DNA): TGTGCCAGCAGCTCCCTAGGGATGAACACTGAAGCTTTCTTT. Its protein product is CASSSLGMNTEAFF.

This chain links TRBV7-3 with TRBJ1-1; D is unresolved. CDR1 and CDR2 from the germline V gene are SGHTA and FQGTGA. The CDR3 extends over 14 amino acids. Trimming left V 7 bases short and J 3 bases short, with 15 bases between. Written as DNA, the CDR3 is TGTGCCAGCAAAGAAAGGGCGGGCGACACTGAAGCTTTCTTT. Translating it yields CASKERAGDTEAFF. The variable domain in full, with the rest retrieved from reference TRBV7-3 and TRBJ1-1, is GAGVSQTPSNKVTEKGKYVELRCDPISGHTALYWYRQSLGQGPEFLIYFQGTGAADDSGLPNDRFFAVRPEGSVSTLKIQRTERGDSAVYLCASKERAGDTEAFFGQGTRLTVV.

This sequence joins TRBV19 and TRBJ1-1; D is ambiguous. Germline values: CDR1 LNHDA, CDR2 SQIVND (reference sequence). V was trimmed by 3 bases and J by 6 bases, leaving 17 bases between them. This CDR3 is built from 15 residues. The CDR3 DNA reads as TGTGCCAGTAGTATGGCCACGCCCTGGAGAGCTGAAGCTTTCTTT. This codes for CASSMATPWRAEAFF.

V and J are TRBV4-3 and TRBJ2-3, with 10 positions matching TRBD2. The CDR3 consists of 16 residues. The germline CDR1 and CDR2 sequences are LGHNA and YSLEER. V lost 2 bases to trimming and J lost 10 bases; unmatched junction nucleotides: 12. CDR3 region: CASSQSGASAGGAQYF. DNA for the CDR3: TGCGCCAGCAGCCAATCTGGAGCCTCAGCGGGAGGGGCGCAGTATTTT.

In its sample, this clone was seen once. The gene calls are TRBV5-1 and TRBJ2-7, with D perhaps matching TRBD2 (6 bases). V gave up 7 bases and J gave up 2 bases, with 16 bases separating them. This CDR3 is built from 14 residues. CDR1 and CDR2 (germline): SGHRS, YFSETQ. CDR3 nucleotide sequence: TGCGCCAGCGCCGCCCCCGGGAGCCCCTACGAGCAGTACTTC. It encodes CASAAPGSPYEQYF.

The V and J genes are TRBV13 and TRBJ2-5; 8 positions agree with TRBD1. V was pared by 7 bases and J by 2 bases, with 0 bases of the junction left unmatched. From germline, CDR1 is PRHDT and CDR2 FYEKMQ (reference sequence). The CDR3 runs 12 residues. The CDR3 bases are TGTGCCAGCAACAGGGGGCAAGAGACCCAGTACTTC. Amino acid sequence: CASNRGQETQYF. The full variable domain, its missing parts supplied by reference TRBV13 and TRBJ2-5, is AAGVIQSPRHLIKEKRETATLKCYPIPRHDTVYWYQQGPGQDPQFLISFYEKMQSDKGSIPDRFSAQQFSDYHSELNMSSLELGDSALYFCASNRGQETQYFGPGTRLLVL.

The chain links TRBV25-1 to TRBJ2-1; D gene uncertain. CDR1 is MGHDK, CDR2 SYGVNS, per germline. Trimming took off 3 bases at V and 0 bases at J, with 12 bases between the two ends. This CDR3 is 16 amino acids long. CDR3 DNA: TGTGCCAGCAGTGATAACTCCAAGAGCTCCTACAATGAGCAGTTCTTC. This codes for CASSDNSKSSYNEQFF.

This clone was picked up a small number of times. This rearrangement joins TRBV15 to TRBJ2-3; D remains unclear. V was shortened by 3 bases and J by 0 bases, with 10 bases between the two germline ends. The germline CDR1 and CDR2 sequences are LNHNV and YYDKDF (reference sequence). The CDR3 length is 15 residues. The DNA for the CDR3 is TGTGCCACCAGCAGTCTCACGGGCAGCACAGATACGCAGTATTTT. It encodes CATSSLTGSTDTQYF.

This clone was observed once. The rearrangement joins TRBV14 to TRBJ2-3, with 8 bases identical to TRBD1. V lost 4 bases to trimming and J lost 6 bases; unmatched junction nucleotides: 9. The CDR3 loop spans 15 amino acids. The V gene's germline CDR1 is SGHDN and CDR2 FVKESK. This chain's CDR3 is CASSLRQGTGDTQYF. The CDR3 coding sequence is TGTGCCAGCAGCCTAAGGCAAGGGACAGGTGATACGCAGTATTTT.

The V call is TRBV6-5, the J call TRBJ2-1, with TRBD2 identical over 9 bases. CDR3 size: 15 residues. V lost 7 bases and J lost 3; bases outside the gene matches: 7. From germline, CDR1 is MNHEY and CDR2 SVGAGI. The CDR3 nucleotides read TGTGCCAGCACCCAAAGCGGGAGGATCTACAATGAGCAGTTCTTC. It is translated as CASTQSGRIYNEQFF.